This T cell receptor beta chain comes out of a study of early T cells in non-severe SARS-CoV-2 infection. Study-wide context: Bulk RNA taken from unsorted whole blood was sequenced, leaving chains unpaired. Whole-study findings and limits: Private and CD4 specificities were missed by VDJdb matching, which favored anti-spike CD8 responses.

The V gene's germline CDR1 is SNHLY and CDR2 FYNNEI. V was trimmed by 6 bases and J by 6 bases, leaving 20 bases between them. The CDR3 totals 15 residues. This clonotype has a count of ten or more. Its target is unknown. Each cDNA molecule carried a unique molecular identifier. TCRdb redid the calling of the 5' RACE reads with MiXCR, one entry per CDR3 protein. The repertoire holds approximately 50,000 distinct CDR3 sequences, 8% to 10% seen once, with around 4% in the top ten. This chain links TRBV2 with TRBJ1-1; D is possibly TRBD1 (5 bases). The sample was whole blood. The sequence came from an adult who was a healthcare worker with PCR-confirmed SARS-CoV-2 infection or an uninfected control (not recorded which). Here the CDR3 DNA reads TGTGCCAGCAGCCGAGAGGTTAGGGGTGTCCCTGAAGCTTTCTTT. Its protein is CASSREVRGVPEAFF.